The present TCR beta chain was sequenced within a study of tumor-infiltrating lymphocytes in primary liver carcinoma. Study outcomes and limitations: Significantly larger top-250-clone fractions were found in tumors than in blood (p = 0.039). Tumor region pairs overlapped more than did tumor-adjacent and tumor-blood pairs.

The V end lost 2 bases, the J end lost 5 bases, and 10 bases lay between the germline ends. The CDR3 sequence is 14 residues long. Germline CDR1 MDHEN, CDR2 SYDVKM. TCR beta cDNA was made from 400 to 500 ng total RNA with a constant-region primer. Library construction for TCR beta comprised three nested multiplex PCR rounds performed with slightly modified ARM-PCR. Researchers ran the first two PCR rounds for roughly 11 cycles each with TRBV1-TRBV30 forward primers and a C-beta reverse primer. Each CDR3 protein is one row after TCRdb ran MiXCR on the multiplex PCR reads. The repertoire includes about 99,000 distinct CDR3 sequences, more than 65% of them detected once, and over 7.5% sits in the top ten. From about 19-30 mg of unsorted bulk tissue, DNA and RNA were co-extracted together. Surgical resection was used to treat these primary liver carcinoma patients. The sample holds a few counts of this clonotype. Its antigen is not known. A read error may explain this, as a much larger clone is one base away.

The clonotype was recovered from a woman aged 55-70 years with primary liver carcinoma and hepatitis B virus infection. V is TRBV28 and J is TRBJ2-4; D may correspond to TRBD1 or TRBD2 (6 bases each). Sample: liver tumor tissue from sampling region 5. Subset of the sample: tumor region T5, tumor centre. Here the CDR3 DNA reads TGTGCCAGCAGTTTAAGGGGGGCCCAAAACATTCAGTACTTC. This sequence encodes CASSLRGAQNIQYF. Supplemented by reference TRBV28 and TRBJ2-4, the full variable domain reads DVKVTQSSRYLVKRTGEKVFLECVQDMDHENMFWYRQDPGLGLRLIYFSYDVKMKEKGDIPEGYSVSREKKERFSLILESASTNQTSMYLCASSLRGAQNIQYFGAGTRLSVL.